Below, 27 T cell receptor beta chains from the same sample are listed, as sequenced in a study of spatial heterogeneity in lung cancer. Via MiXCR, TCRdb re-called the 5' RACE reads, giving one row per CDR3 protein. The top ten hold approximately 39% of the sample, which has around 92,000 distinct CDR3 sequences, approximately 12% seen once. Sample time point: sample taken at primary tumor resection. Sequencing was performed on whole RNA extracted from tumor and nontumor lung tissue, or from frozen PBMC, and the material was left unsorted. The sample was PBMCs, taken at surgery. These receptors all stem from a male donor with early-stage non-small cell lung cancer.

The V and J genes are TRBV7-2 and TRBJ2-1, with D possibly called TRBD1 or TRBD2 (6 bases each). This CDR3 comprises 15 residues. Germline V gives CDR1 SGHTA, CDR2 FQGNSA. The V end lost 5 bases, the J end lost 7 bases, and 18 bases lay between the germline ends. CDR3 sequence reads: CASSRGGTTENEQFF. CDR3 bases: TGTGCCAGCAGCCGAGGCGGGACAACCGAGAATGAGCAGTTCTTC.

This clonotype was detected only a few times. This rearrangement joins TRBV20-1 to TRBJ2-7; D perhaps matches TRBD1 (6 bases). The CDR3 is made up of 14 amino acids. Germline V gene data show CDR1 as DFQATT and CDR2 as SNEGSKA (reference sequence). The V and J ends lost 8 bases and 5 bases respectively, with 22 bases between them. DNA for the CDR3: TGCAGTCCCTTGAGCCCGGGACCAGGGGACGAGCAGTACTTC. Protein: CSPLSPGPGDEQYF.

The CDR3 DNA reads TGTGCCAGCAGTTTACGGTCTAGCGGGAACTACGAGCAGTACTTC. Its protein product is CASSLRSSGNYEQYF. The chain couples TRBV27 to TRBJ2-7, with 9 bases matching TRBD2. CDR3 size: 15 residues. The junction had 5 bases not matched to a gene; V was cut back by 2 bases and J by 3 bases. CDR1 MNHEY and CDR2 SMNVEV come from the germline V gene (reference sequence).

This clonotype was detected a few times. The gene calls are TRBV28 and TRBJ1-5, with unresolved D. Trimming left V 5 bases short and J 6 bases short, with 14 bases between. Germline CDR1 MDHEN, CDR2 SYDVKM. The CDR3 is 14 residues long. The chain's CDR3 is CASSVWQGGQPQHF. CDR3 sequence (DNA): TGTGCCAGCAGTGTCTGGCAAGGCGGTCAGCCCCAGCATTTT.

This clonotype was counted between two and nine times. This chain links TRBV7-2 with TRBJ1-5; the D gene is possibly TRBD1 (6 bases). V was shortened by 5 bases and J by 1 base, with 9 bases between the two germline ends. The germline CDR1 and CDR2 sequences are SGHTA and FQGNSA. The CDR3 is 14 amino acids. The CDR3 coding sequence is TGTGCCAGCAGCGTGACAGGAAGCAATCAGCCCCAGCATTTT. Its protein product is CASSVTGSNQPQHF.

This clonotype was seen many times. This chain joins TRBV5-1 and TRBJ2-7; 12 bases line up with TRBD2. The V gene end was trimmed by 7 bases and the J gene end by 4 bases; junction bases not matched to a gene: 6. Germline CDR1 and CDR2: SGHRS and YFSETQ. The CDR3 spans 14 residues. The CDR3: CASRLAGGPYEQYF. CDR3 coding DNA: TGCGCCAGCCGTCTAGCGGGAGGGCCATACGAGCAGTACTTC. Looking up the rest from reference TRBV5-1 and TRBJ2-7 gives the full variable domain: KAGVTQTPRYLIKTRGQQVTLSCSPISGHRSVSWYQQTPGQGLQFLFEYFSETQRNKGNFPGRFSGRQFSNSRSEMNVSTLELGDSALYLCASRLAGGPYEQYFGPGTRLTVT.

This clonotype was seen repeatedly, ten times or more. This rearrangement joins TRBV20-1 to TRBJ1-5; no firm D call. The germline CDR1 and CDR2 sequences are DFQATT and SNEGSKA (reference sequence). The CDR3 spans 14 residues. The V and J ends lost 5 bases and 4 bases respectively, with 15 bases between them. The CDR3 region is CSASDPIRNQPQHF. CDR3 nucleotides: TGCAGTGCTTCCGACCCAATCCGTAATCAGCCCCAGCATTTT.

This rearrangement joins TRBV27 to TRBJ1-2; tentatively, D is TRBD1 (5 bases). The CDR3 length is 14 residues. The germline V gene has CDR1 MNHEY and CDR2 SMNVEV (reference sequence). The ends were cut back, 6 bases at V and 1 base at J, with 12 bases in the middle. The CDR3 DNA reads TGTGCCAGCAGAGTAGGGACGGTTAACTATGGCTACACCTTC. The encoded protein is CASRVGTVNYGYTF.

In this sample, this clonotype turned up a few times. V gene TRBV29-1 combines with J gene TRBJ2-7, with D tentatively TRBD2 (6 bases). Trimming shortened V by 5 bases and J by 7 bases, and 18 bases separated the two germline ends. The CDR3 is 13 residues long. The germline V gene encodes CDR1 SQVTM and CDR2 ANQGSEA. This CDR3 reads CSVSPGRAGEQYF. The CDR3, as DNA: TGCAGCGTTTCACCGGGACGTGCGGGGGAGCAGTACTTC.

Only a few counts were recorded for this clonotype. The chain combines TRBV3-1 with TRBJ1-5; D is possibly TRBD1 (5 bases). V lost 4 bases, J lost 9 bases, and 16 bases lay in between. The CDR3 is 14 amino acids. CDR1 is LGHDT, CDR2 YNNKEL, per germline (reference sequence). In DNA, the CDR3 is TGTGCCAGCAGCCCCCCTGGGGCACGTATGCCCCAGCATTTT. Translated, it gives CASSPPGARMPQHF.

The chain links TRBV12-3 or TRBV12-4 to TRBJ2-1, with a tentative D call TRBD2 (7 bases). Between the trimmed V and J ends, which lost 8 bases and 3 bases, there was a span of 17 bases. The CDR3 sequence is 15 residues long. This chain's CDR3 is CASLGASGVYNEQFF. The CDR3 DNA sequence: TGTGCCAGCCTGGGGGCTAGCGGAGTCTACAATGAGCAGTTCTTC.

This clonotype was found a few times. This sequence joins TRBV3-1 and TRBJ1-4; unclear D gene. Trimming took off 1 base at V and 1 base at J, with 16 bases between the two ends. CDR3 length: 18 amino acids. Germline CDR1 is LGHDT and CDR2 is YNNKEL (reference sequence). The CDR3 loop is CASSQGSQALETNEKLFF. CDR3 sequence (DNA): TGTGCCAGCAGCCAAGGGTCTCAGGCTTTGGAAACTAATGAAAAACTGTTTTTT.

The chain is built from TRBV11-2 and TRBJ2-3; 7 nucleotides match TRBD2. This CDR3 comprises 16 residues. Looked up from germline, CDR1 is SGHAT and CDR2 is FQNNGV. V lost 3 bases, J lost 3 bases, and 9 bases stayed unmatched. The CDR3 is CASSLAFTSVTDTQYF. The CDR3 DNA reads as TGTGCCAGCAGCTTGGCGTTTACTAGCGTAACAGATACGCAGTATTTT.

This clonotype was seen only a few times. The chain is built from TRBV6-2 or TRBV6-3 and TRBJ2-2; unclear D gene. Trimming shortened V by 10 bases and J by 7 bases, and 22 bases separated the two germline ends. Germline V gene data show CDR1 as MNHEY and CDR2 as SVGEGT. The CDR3 length is 15 residues. DNA for the CDR3: TGTGCCACCATTACCCGGGCAGCTTGGGGCGGGGAGCTGTTTTTT. Protein: CATITRAAWGGELFF.

The chain uses TRBV5-1 and TRBJ1-4; tentatively, D is TRBD1 (5 bases). V gave up 0 bases and J gave up 5 bases, with 14 bases separating them. The CDR3 extends over 16 amino acids. Per germline, CDR1 SGHRS and CDR2 YFSETQ. The CDR3 DNA reads as TGCGCCAGCAGCTTGGCCGGGACGGCTAACAATGAAAAACTGTTTTTT. This translates into CASSLAGTANNEKLFF. Combining the CDR3 with reference TRBV5-1 and TRBJ1-4 gives the whole variable domain KAGVTQTPRYLIKTRGQQVTLSCSPISGHRSVSWYQQTPGQGLQFLFEYFSETQRNKGNFPGRFSGRQFSNSRSEMNVSTLELGDSALYLCASSLAGTANNEKLFFGSGTQLSVL.

This clonotype was counted only a few times. V is TRBV3-1 and J is TRBJ2-1, with 8 bases fitting TRBD2. Per germline, CDR1 LGHDT and CDR2 YNNKEL (reference sequence). V was pared by 4 bases and J by 4 bases, with 3 bases of the junction left unmatched. The CDR3 runs 14 residues. CDR3 sequence reads: CASSPGGRYNEQFF. Written as DNA, the CDR3 is TGTGCCAGCAGCCCGGGGGGGAGGTACAATGAGCAGTTCTTC.

This clonotype was counted between two and nine times. The rearrangement joins TRBV30 to TRBJ2-7; D possibly uses TRBD1 or TRBD2 (5 bases each). Germline CDR1 and CDR2: GTSNPN and SVGIG (reference sequence). The CDR3 has 13 residues. Trimming stripped 3 bases from V and 7 bases from J, with 16 bases between. The CDR3 region has the DNA TGTGCCTGGAGAATGAAGGGGCGAGGGGAGCAGTACTTC. This encodes CAWRMKGRGEQYF.

This clonotype has ten or more counts. The V and J genes are TRBV29-1 and TRBJ2-7, with unresolved D. The CDR3 loop spans 12 amino acids. Germline V lookup: CDR1 SQVTM, CDR2 ANQGSEA. V dropped 4 bases and J dropped 0 bases, with 7 bases sitting between them. CDR3 residues: CSVAPNSYEQYF. The CDR3 bases are TGCAGCGTTGCCCCGAACTCCTACGAGCAGTACTTC.

The chain carries TRBV12-3 or TRBV12-4 and TRBJ1-2; tentative D call: TRBD1 (5 bases). CDR3 length: 15 amino acids. V gave up 5 bases and J gave up 0 bases, with 13 bases separating them. The chain's CDR3 is CASSPRVGANYGYTF. DNA of the CDR3: TGTGCCAGCAGTCCAAGGGTAGGGGCTAACTATGGCTACACCTTC.

This clonotype was counted a few times. V and J are TRBV5-1 and TRBJ2-5; D is uncertain. The CDR3 sequence is 14 residues long. Germline lookup yields CDR1 SGHRS and CDR2 YFSETQ. Trimming cost V 6 bases and J 2 bases, with 14 bases left between them. The CDR3 is CASTPNPGQETQYF. The DNA of the CDR3 is TGCGCCAGCACCCCAAACCCAGGTCAAGAGACCCAGTACTTC.

A word on this clonotype: Germline and junction disagree at one end, which may indicate a read error. CDR3 sequence: CASRLAGVVSEQYF. In DNA, the CDR3 is TGTGCCAGCAGGTTAGCGGGAGTCGTTTCCGAGCAGTACTTC. The chain is built from TRBV12-3 or TRBV12-4 and TRBJ2-7; 9 bases line up with TRBD2. The CDR3 spans 14 residues.

The chain links TRBV6-2 or TRBV6-3 to TRBJ1-2; D call uncertain. CDR3 length: 13 amino acids. V lost 0 bases and J 7 bases, leaving 9 bases between the germline ends. The V gene's germline CDR1 is MNHEY and CDR2 SVGEGT. CDR3 DNA sequence: TGTGCCAGCAGTTACTCGCGGCCGCGTGGCTACACCTTC. This sequence encodes CASSYSRPRGYTF.

The rearrangement links TRBV28 to TRBJ2-2; 7 bases fit TRBD2. Per germline, CDR1 MDHEN and CDR2 SYDVKM. The CDR3 consists of 17 residues. V lost 3 bases to trimming and J lost 6 bases; unmatched junction nucleotides: 13. CDR3 loop: CASSFQASGALAGELFF. In nucleotides, the CDR3 is TGTGCCAGCAGTTTTCAAGCTAGCGGAGCCCTTGCCGGGGAGCTGTTTTTT.

The J gene is TRBJ2-5, the V gene TRBV18, with D hard to call. With 6 bases removed from V and 1 base from J, the gap between germline ends came to 12 bases. The CDR3 covers 14 residues. Germline V gene lookup returns CDR1 KGHSH and CDR2 LQKENI. For the CDR3, the DNA is TGTGCCAGCTCTACTAATTGGGCCCAAGAGACCCAGTACTTC. As protein: CASSTNWAQETQYF.

The rearrangement uses TRBV7-9 and TRBJ1-5; the match to TRBD1 covers 7 bases. The V segment lost 0 bases and the J segment 6 bases; nucleotides outside the gene matches: 5. This CDR3 has 15 residues. Germline CDR1 is SEHNR and CDR2 is FQNEAQ (reference sequence). In DNA, the CDR3 is TGTGCCAGCAGCTTAGCAGGGGGCTCTGTTCAGCCCCAGCATTTT. Translating gives CASSLAGGSVQPQHF.

This clonotype was detected once. V usage is TRBV12-3 or TRBV12-4 and J usage is TRBJ2-1; a possible D gene is TRBD1 (6 bases). V was shortened by 5 bases and J by 5 bases, with 7 bases between the two germline ends. This CDR3 has 12 amino acids. The CDR3 is CASSRQDNEQFF. CDR3 DNA: TGTGCCAGCAGTCGACAGGACAATGAGCAGTTCTTC.

The chain employs TRBV20-1 and TRBJ2-5, with 11 positions matching TRBD2. V gave up 3 bases and J gave up 7 bases; unmatched junction bases: 7. Germline V gives CDR1 DFQATT, CDR2 SNEGSKA (reference sequence). This CDR3 comprises 14 residues. The chain's CDR3 is CSARIAGGMVTQYF. The DNA of the CDR3 is TGCAGTGCTAGGATAGCGGGAGGGATGGTGACCCAGTACTTC.